Reported below is one T cell receptor beta chain. The authors' processing: Quantification of nucleated cells was approximated via reference gene primer amplification. Produced via immunoSEQ multiplex PCR; TCRdb's table is partial and in-frame only. D and trimming come from the DNA, and the V and J calls and clone size come from that table. Of about 470,000 clones in the sample, about nine tenths are singletons; the top ten hold about 0.65%. Per germline, CDR1 MNHEY and CDR2 SVGAGI. V dropped 8 bases and J dropped 2 bases, with 13 bases sitting between them. The CDR3 totals 13 residues. This specimen belongs to a study of blood T cell repertoires in COVID-19.

This receptor was identified in a woman between 18 and 29 years old who had recovered from COVID-19. The rearrangement joins TRBV6-5 to TRBJ2-7; perhaps TRBD1 as D (5 bases). Sequences were obtained from PBMCs or T cells enriched from blood (not recorded which). The CDR3, as DNA: TGTGCCAGCGGGTCGACAGACACCTACGAGCAGTACTTC. Its translation: CASGSTDTYEQYF.